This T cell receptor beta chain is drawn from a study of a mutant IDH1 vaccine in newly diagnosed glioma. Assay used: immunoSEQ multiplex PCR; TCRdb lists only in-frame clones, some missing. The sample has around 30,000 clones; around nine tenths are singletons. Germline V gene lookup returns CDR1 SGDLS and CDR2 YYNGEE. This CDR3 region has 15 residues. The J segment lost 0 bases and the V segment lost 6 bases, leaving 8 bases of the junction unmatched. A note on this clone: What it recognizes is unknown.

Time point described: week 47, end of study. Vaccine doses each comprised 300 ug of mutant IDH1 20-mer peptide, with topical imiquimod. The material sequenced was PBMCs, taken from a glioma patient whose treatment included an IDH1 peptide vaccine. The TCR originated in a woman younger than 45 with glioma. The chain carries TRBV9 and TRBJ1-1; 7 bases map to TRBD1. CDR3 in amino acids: CASTDLTGMNTEAFF. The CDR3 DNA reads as TGTGCCAGCACCGACCTGACAGGGATGAACACTGAAGCTTTCTTT. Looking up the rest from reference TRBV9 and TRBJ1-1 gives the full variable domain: DSGVTQTPKHLITATGQRVTLRCSPRSGDLSVYWYQQSLDQGLQFLIQYYNGEERAKGNILERFSAQQFPDLHSELNLSSLELGDSALYFCASTDLTGMNTEAFFGQGTRLTVV.